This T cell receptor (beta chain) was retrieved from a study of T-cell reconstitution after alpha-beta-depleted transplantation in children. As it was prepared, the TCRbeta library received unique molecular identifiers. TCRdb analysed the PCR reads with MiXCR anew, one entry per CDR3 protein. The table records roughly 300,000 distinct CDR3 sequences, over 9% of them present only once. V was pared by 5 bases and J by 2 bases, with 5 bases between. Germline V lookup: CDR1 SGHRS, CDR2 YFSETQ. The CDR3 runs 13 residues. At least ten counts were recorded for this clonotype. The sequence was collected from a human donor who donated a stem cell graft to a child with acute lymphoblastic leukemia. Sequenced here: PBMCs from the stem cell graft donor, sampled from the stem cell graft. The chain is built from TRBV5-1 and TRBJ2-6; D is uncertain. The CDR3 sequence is CASRPPGANVLTF. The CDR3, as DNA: TGCGCCAGCAGGCCTCCTGGGGCCAACGTCCTGACTTTC.